These 25 T cell receptor beta chains came from one sample sequenced in a study of shared clonotypes between healthy human individuals. Method: immunoSEQ multiplex PCR; TCRdb's copy keeps in-frame clones and lacks some. The sample yields about 670,000 clones, roughly 70% seen once. The material sequenced was memory CD4+ T cells sorted from blood. Subset described: CD45RA-negative fraction. The receptors were gathered from a woman aged 25 to 39 in good health.

The chain is built from TRBV10-2 and TRBJ1-1; 9 nucleotides line up with TRBD1. Germline values: CDR1 WSHSY, CDR2 SAAADI. The CDR3 totals 15 residues. J gave up 1 base and V 6 bases, and 6 bases lay outside the gene matches. DNA of the CDR3: TGCGCCAGCAGCCTTAGGACAGGGGCGAACACTGAAGCTTTCTTT. Translating it yields CASSLRTGANTEAFF.

The chain recombines TRBV2 with TRBJ1-5; 9 bases are a match to TRBD1. This CDR3 has 17 residues. Per the germline V gene, CDR1 is SNHLY and CDR2 is FYNNEI. V dropped 6 bases and J dropped 0; count of bases not matched to a gene: 9. The CDR3 bases are TGTGCCAGCAGCGAACAGGGGGCGGGATATAGCAATCAGCCCCAGCATTTT. Protein: CASSEQGAGYSNQPQHF.

The chain couples TRBV11-2 to TRBJ2-4; D not resolved. Trimming left V 0 bases short and J 1 base short, with 7 bases between. Germline lookup yields CDR1 SGHAT and CDR2 FQNNGV. The CDR3 extends over 15 amino acids. The CDR3 spells CASSLEGLAKNIQYF. The CDR3 coding sequence is TGTGCCAGCAGCTTAGAGGGTTTGGCCAAAAACATTCAGTACTTC.

The chain employs TRBV28 and TRBJ2-7, with 13 bases lining up with TRBD2. The germline CDR1 and CDR2 sequences are MDHEN and SYDVKM. The CDR3 consists of 18 residues. Trimming removed 6 bases from V and 4 bases from J; junction bases left unmatched: 15. The chain's CDR3 is CASRRNSRTSGSIYEQYF. The DNA for the CDR3 is TGTGCCAGCAGACGCAATAGCCGGACTAGCGGGAGTATTTACGAGCAGTACTTC.

V gene TRBV5-1 combines with J gene TRBJ1-3; tentatively, D is TRBD1 (6 bases). The CDR3 contains 14 residues. The V end was cut by 4 bases, the J end by 5 bases, with 13 bases between. The germline CDR1 and CDR2 sequences are SGHRS and YFSETQ. CDR3 protein: CASSPGHERNTIYF. Written as DNA, the CDR3 is TGCGCCAGCAGCCCGGGACATGAGAGAAACACCATATATTTT.

As concerns this clone: Distinct nucleotide sequences in the sample also encode this CDR3. This chain links TRBV5-1 with TRBJ2-2; 7 nucleotides align to TRBD2. This CDR3 spans 14 amino acids. With V trimmed by 4 bases and J by 4 bases, 4 bases remained unmatched. CDR1 and CDR2 from the germline V gene are SGHRS and YFSETQ. The CDR3 loop is CASSPGTITGELFF. In nucleotides, the CDR3 is TGCGCCAGCAGCCCGGGGACTATCACCGGGGAGCTGTTTTTT. Variable domain in full (rest from reference TRBV5-1 and TRBJ2-2): KAGVTQTPRYLIKTRGQQVTLSCSPISGHRSVSWYQQTPGQGLQFLFEYFSETQRNKGNFPGRFSGRQFSNSRSEMNVSTLELGDSALYLCASSPGTITGELFFGEGSRLTVL.

This clone was counted a single time. This chain joins TRBV6-1 and TRBJ1-1; D call uncertain. Germline V gene data show CDR1 as MNHNS and CDR2 as SASEGT. V was trimmed by 8 bases and J by 5 bases, leaving 6 bases between them. The CDR3 spans 10 residues. Here the CDR3 DNA reads TGTGCCAGCTCACGTACTGAAGCTTTCTTT. This gives the protein CASSRTEAFF.

The V gene is TRBV15, the J gene TRBJ2-3, with 9 bases matching TRBD1. The length of the CDR3 is 16 residues. Germline-derived CDR1 and CDR2 are LNHNV and YYDKDF (reference sequence). Trimming removed 5 bases from V and 5 bases from J; junction bases left unmatched: 11. CDR3 nucleotide sequence: TGTGCCACCAGCGAACCGGGACAGGGAGTAAGAGATACGCAGTATTTT. Its protein product is CATSEPGQGVRDTQYF.

This chain joins TRBV7-9 and TRBJ1-5; a weak D match, TRBD1 (5 bases). The V end was cut by 5 bases, the J end by 6 bases, with 14 bases between. There are 14 residues in the CDR3. Germline CDR1 is SEHNR and CDR2 is FQNEAQ (reference sequence). This chain's CDR3 is CASSPQGGGQPQHF. For the CDR3, the DNA is TGTGCCAGCAGCCCGCAGGGAGGCGGTCAGCCCCAGCATTTT.

This sequence joins TRBV25-1 and TRBJ2-3; 10 nucleotides match TRBD1. Per the germline V gene, CDR1 is MGHDK and CDR2 is SYGVNS. The CDR3 is 15 residues long. Losses at the gene ends were 7 bases for V and 3 bases for J; bases not matched to a gene: 7. The DNA for the CDR3 is TGTGCCAGCACCAGACGGGGACAGGGGACAGATACGCAGTATTTT. Residues: CASTRRGQGTDTQYF.

The rearrangement joins TRBV28 to TRBJ2-7, with a weak D call TRBD2 (8 bases). The CDR3 is 15 amino acids. Germline V CDR1 and CDR2: MDHEN, SYDVKM. V was cut by 6 bases and J by 4 bases, with 19 bases left in between. CDR3 sequence: CASSSSGEGAYEQYF. CDR3 nucleotides: TGTGCCAGCAGCAGTAGCGGGGAGGGGGCTTACGAGCAGTACTTC.

This clone has just a few counts. The V and J genes are TRBV9 and TRBJ2-7, with 8 positions matching TRBD2. J gave up 7 bases and V 2 bases, and 5 bases lay outside the gene matches. Germline V gene data show CDR1 as SGDLS and CDR2 as YYNGEE. This CDR3 is 13 amino acids long. In nucleotides, the CDR3 is TGTGCCAGCAGCGTCGGGACTAGTTCTGAGCAGTACTTC. Its protein product is CASSVGTSSEQYF.

On this clone: The same CDR3 also results from other DNA sequences found in this sample. This chain uses TRBV6-1 with TRBJ2-7; 7 bases map to TRBD2. Germline assignment: CDR1 MNHNS and CDR2 SASEGT. V gave up 3 bases and J gave up 6 bases; unmatched junction bases: 11. The CDR3 length is 15 residues. CDR3 bases: TGTGCCAGCAGTGAGATCCCGGGGGGACCCGGCGAGCAGTACTTC. Its protein is CASSEIPGGPGEQYF.

This clone was observed many times. The chain couples TRBV6-6 to TRBJ2-2; TRBD1 matches at 7 bases. V trimming: 1 base; J trimming: 0 bases; junction bases outside the gene matches: 2. Germline CDR1 is MNHNY and CDR2 is SVGAGI (reference sequence). The CDR3 is made up of 16 amino acids. CDR3: CASSYLQGANTGELFF. The CDR3 nucleotides are TGTGCCAGCAGTTACTTGCAGGGGGCGAACACCGGGGAGCTGTTTTTT.

Notes on this clone: Other DNA sequences within the sample encode an identical CDR3. The rearrangement links TRBV5-1 to TRBJ1-5, with D possibly TRBD1 on 6 matching bases. Trimming pared 0 bases from V and 3 bases from J, leaving 10 bases between. The CDR3 sequence is 15 residues long. CDR1 and CDR2 (germline): SGHRS, YFSETQ. CDR3 in amino acids: CASSLEGGLNQPQHF. In nucleotides, the CDR3 is TGCGCCAGCAGCTTGGAGGGGGGCCTCAATCAGCCCCAGCATTTT.

This clone was seen a few times. The chain has TRBV28 and TRBJ1-3; no clear D gene. Between the trimmed V and J ends, which lost 3 bases and 0 bases, there was a span of 12 bases. The CDR3 runs 16 residues. Germline CDR1 MDHEN, CDR2 SYDVKM. CDR3 DNA sequence: TGTGCCAGCAGTTTTAGTGACCAACACTCTGGAAACACCATATATTTT. Translation gives CASSFSDQHSGNTIYF.

This chain uses TRBV5-4 with TRBJ1-4; perhaps TRBD1 as D (5 bases). The V end lost 1 base, the J end lost 2 bases, and 6 bases lay between the germline ends. The CDR3 is made up of 14 amino acids. The germline gives CDR1 SGHNT, CDR2 YYREEE (reference sequence). CDR3 in amino acids: CASSLRQTNEKLFF. The CDR3 DNA reads as TGTGCCAGCAGCTTGAGACAGACTAATGAAAAACTGTTTTTT. Full variable domain (outside the CDR3, taken from reference TRBV5-4 and TRBJ1-4): ETGVTQSPTHLIKTRGQQVTLRCSSQSGHNTVSWYQQALGQGPQFIFQYYREEENGRGNFPPRFSGLQFPNYSSELNVNALELDDSALYLCASSLRQTNEKLFFGSGTQLSVL.

This chain links TRBV30 with TRBJ1-5; D is undetermined. V was clipped by 7 bases and J by 2 bases, with 15 bases between them. CDR1 is GTSNPN and CDR2 is SVGIG in the germline V gene (reference sequence). The CDR3 contains 14 residues. In nucleotides, the CDR3 is TGTGCCTCTAGTAGGGAGCCGGGCAATCAGCCCCAGCATTTT. Its translation is CASSREPGNQPQHF.

V usage is TRBV27 and J usage is TRBJ2-1; D may be TRBD2 (6 bases). CDR1 and CDR2 from the germline V gene are MNHEY and SMNVEV (reference sequence). V shed 7 bases and J shed 7 bases, with 20 bases lying between them. The CDR3 runs 15 residues. CDR3 in DNA: TGTGCCAGCACGCGGTTGGCGGGAACTGTAAATGAGCAGTTCTTC. Its protein is CASTRLAGTVNEQFF.

This clone has at least ten counts. CDR3 sequence (DNA): TGCGCCAGCAGCCAAGATTCCCAGAACTACGAGCAGTACTTC. Translating it yields CASSQDSQNYEQYF. This chain connects TRBV4-1 to TRBJ2-7, with D hard to call. The CDR3 loop spans 14 amino acids. The germline V gene has CDR1 MGHRA and CDR2 YSYEKL. V dropped 0 bases and J dropped 3 bases, with 9 bases sitting between them.

The chain carries TRBV4-1 and TRBJ2-1, with 10 positions matching TRBD2. Germline values: CDR1 MGHRA, CDR2 YSYEKL. This CDR3 is 17 amino acids long. Losses at the gene ends were 0 bases for V and 2 bases for J; bases not matched to a gene: 4. CDR3 bases: TGCGCCAGCAGCCAAGATCTAGCGGGAGTGCCCTACAATGAGCAGTTCTTC. Residues: CASSQDLAGVPYNEQFF.

This clone appeared many times. This sequence joins TRBV4-2 and TRBJ1-2; the match to TRBD1 covers 8 bases. Germline CDR1 LGHNA, CDR2 YNFKEQ. CDR3 length: 16 amino acids. The junction had 13 bases not matched to a gene; V was cut back by 4 bases and J by 6 bases. The CDR3 region is CASSRGQGRDLDGYTF. The DNA for the CDR3 is TGTGCCAGCAGCCGAGGACAGGGTAGGGACTTGGATGGCTACACCTTC.

The V and J genes are TRBV19 and TRBJ2-3; 11 positions match TRBD2. V trimming: 3 bases; J trimming: 4 bases; junction bases outside the gene matches: 6. CDR3 length: 16 amino acids. CDR1 is LNHDA, CDR2 SQIVND, per germline (reference sequence). This CDR3 is CASSIGPSGGSDTQYF. The CDR3, as DNA: TGTGCCAGTAGTATCGGGCCTAGCGGGGGGTCAGATACGCAGTATTTT.

The chain recombines TRBV27 with TRBJ1-1; weak D call: TRBD1 (6 bases). CDR3 length: 14 amino acids. Trimming left V 5 bases short and J 3 bases short, with 13 bases between. The V gene's germline CDR1 is MNHEY and CDR2 SMNVEV (reference sequence). The CDR3 here is CASSAQQGYTEAFF. The CDR3 DNA sequence: TGTGCCAGCAGTGCGCAACAGGGATACACTGAAGCTTTCTTT.

Comments on this clone: The sample has other DNA sequences that encode this CDR3 too. The gene calls are TRBV7-6 and TRBJ2-3; D is perhaps TRBD2 (5 bases). The germline V gene encodes CDR1 SGHVS and CDR2 FNYEAQ. The CDR3 contains 15 residues. Trimming removed 1 base from V and 3 bases from J, with 11 bases in between. The CDR3 coding sequence is TGTGCCAGCAGCTTAGGTCCAGGAGGAACAGATACGCAGTATTTT. Amino acids: CASSLGPGGTDTQYF.